The 21 T cell receptor beta chains presented below share a single source sample, sequenced in a study of blood T cell repertoires in COVID-19. TCRdb keeps only in-frame clones here, not all; method: immunoSEQ multiplex PCR. Here the sample spans about 85,000 clones, 90% being singletons. Sequenced input: peripheral blood. The source is an elderly woman with active or convalescent COVID-19.

The V gene is TRBV30, the J gene TRBJ1-4, with 9 bases fitting TRBD1. Trimming at V came to 3 bases and at J to 7 bases, leaving 6 bases not matched to a gene. The germline gives CDR1 GTSNPN, CDR2 SVGIG (reference sequence). This CDR3 has 14 residues. CDR3 in DNA: TGTGCCTGGAGGCCGACGGACAGGGGTGAAAAACTGTTTTTT. It codes for CAWRPTDRGEKLFF.

This clone showed up just once. V and J are TRBV24-1 and TRBJ2-2; no reliable D call. Between the trimmed V and J ends, which lost 1 base and 4 bases, there was a span of 9 bases. This CDR3 contains 15 residues. Germline assignment: CDR1 KGHDR and CDR2 SFDVKD. CDR3: CATSDFPPGTGELFF. DNA for the CDR3: TGTGCCACCAGTGATTTTCCCCCCGGCACCGGGGAGCTGTTTTTT.

This rearrangement joins TRBV4-3 to TRBJ2-7; the match to TRBD2 covers 8 bases. The CDR3 loop spans 16 amino acids. The V gene end was trimmed by 1 base and the J gene end by 6 bases; junction bases not matched to a gene: 11. Germline CDR1 and CDR2: LGHNA and YSLEER. The CDR3 nucleotides are TGCGCCAGCAGCCAAGGACCAGCGGGAGTATCTGGCGAGCAGTACTTC. Protein sequence: CASSQGPAGVSGEQYF.

This clone was recorded once. The rearrangement joins TRBV27 to TRBJ2-7, with D hard to call. The V end lost 5 bases, the J end lost 3 bases, and 14 bases lay between the germline ends. The CDR3 loop spans 14 amino acids. The germline V gene encodes CDR1 MNHEY and CDR2 SMNVEV (reference sequence). Here the CDR3 reads CASSPSRVIYEQYF. The CDR3 DNA follows: TGTGCCAGCAGTCCAAGTCGGGTAATCTACGAGCAGTACTTC.

The chain recombines TRBV15 with TRBJ1-3; 7 positions agree with TRBD1. In germline, CDR1 is LNHNV, CDR2 YYDKDF (reference sequence). Trimming at V came to 4 bases and at J to 4 bases, leaving 10 bases not matched to a gene. The CDR3 consists of 16 residues. CDR3 protein: CATSTEGPGGGNTIYF. As DNA, the CDR3 is TGTGCCACCAGCACCGAGGGACCAGGGGGAGGAAACACCATATATTTT.

This clone occurred once. The chain employs TRBV27 and TRBJ2-2, with no clear D. The CDR3 loop spans 17 amino acids. V dropped 2 bases and J dropped 2 bases, with 15 bases sitting between them. The germline CDR1 and CDR2 sequences are MNHEY and SMNVEV (reference sequence). The CDR3 loop is CASSLMLVRPNTGELFF. The DNA for the CDR3 is TGTGCCAGCAGTTTAATGCTAGTCCGACCTAACACCGGGGAGCTGTTTTTT.

This chain links TRBV11-3 with TRBJ2-7; 10 bases map to TRBD1. Unmatched junction bases numbered 3, after V lost 4 bases and J lost 3 bases. Germline V gene data show CDR1 as SGHNT and CDR2 as YENEEA. The CDR3 is made up of 14 amino acids. The CDR3 is CASSSRDRGYEQYF. CDR3 DNA: TGTGCCAGCAGCTCCCGGGACAGGGGCTACGAGCAGTACTTC.

The V call is TRBV29-1, the J call TRBJ1-3, with D possibly TRBD1 on 6 matching bases. Per germline, CDR1 SQVTM and CDR2 ANQGSEA. V shed 0 bases and J shed 4 bases, with 16 bases lying between them. This CDR3 has 16 residues. The CDR3 region has the DNA TGCAGCGTTGAAGATCACAGGGAGGGTTTGGGAAACACCATATATTTT. Protein: CSVEDHREGLGNTIYF.

V is TRBV6-1 and J is TRBJ2-1, with unresolved D. The CDR3 covers 12 residues. Per germline, CDR1 MNHNS and CDR2 SASEGT. Trimming cost V 0 bases and J 10 bases, with 7 bases left between them. CDR3 loop: CASSEAAEEQFF. DNA of the CDR3: TGTGCCAGCAGTGAAGCAGCTGAGGAGCAGTTCTTC.

The rearrangement joins TRBV12-3 or TRBV12-4 to TRBJ1-2; D gene unclear. CDR3 length equals 11 residues. The V and J ends lost 3 bases and 4 bases respectively, with 3 bases between them. CDR3 loop: CASSLSYGYTF. The CDR3 nucleotides are TGTGCCAGCAGTTTGAGCTATGGCTACACCTTC.

V is TRBV7-7 and J is TRBJ2-5; possibly TRBD1 for D (6 bases). With 0 bases removed from V and 1 base from J, the gap between germline ends came to 9 bases. From germline, CDR1 is SSHAT and CDR2 FNYEAQ (reference sequence). The CDR3 covers 15 residues. This CDR3 reads CASSLAQGPQETQYF. CDR3 sequence (DNA): TGTGCCAGCAGCTTAGCCCAGGGGCCCCAAGAGACCCAGTACTTC.

This chain uses TRBV30 with TRBJ2-3, with 9 bases that match TRBD1. Germline V lookup: CDR1 GTSNPN, CDR2 SVGIG (reference sequence). J gave up 7 bases and V 2 bases, and 4 bases lay outside the gene matches. The CDR3 loop spans 13 amino acids. Here the CDR3 reads CAWSKTGGNTQYF. Written as DNA, the CDR3 is TGTGCCTGGAGTAAGACAGGGGGGAATACGCAGTATTTT.

The chain is built from TRBV4-1 and TRBJ2-5; tentative D call: TRBD1 (5 bases). In germline, CDR1 is MGHRA, CDR2 YSYEKL. The CDR3 has 15 residues. The V end was cut by 2 bases, the J end by 5 bases, with 15 bases between. The CDR3 spells CASSQSGGPGETQYF. CDR3 DNA sequence: TGCGCCAGCAGCCAAAGTGGTGGCCCAGGGGAGACCCAGTACTTC.

This sequence joins TRBV7-8 and TRBJ1-1; D gene ambiguous. CDR3 length: 13 residues. The V end lost 1 base, the J end lost 3 bases, and 6 bases lay between the germline ends. Germline CDR1 reads SGHVS; CDR2 reads FQNEAQ. CDR3 amino acids: CASSLDGDTEAFF. The CDR3 region has the DNA TGTGCCAGCAGCTTAGACGGGGACACTGAAGCTTTCTTT.

This chain links TRBV28 with TRBJ1-2; 7 bases are a match to TRBD1. Germline-derived CDR1 and CDR2 are MDHEN and SYDVKM. The CDR3 extends over 16 amino acids. The J segment lost 0 bases and the V segment lost 1 base, leaving 5 bases of the junction unmatched. The CDR3 sequence is CASSLYQGVSNYGYTF. CDR3 nucleotide sequence: TGTGCCAGCAGTTTATACCAGGGGGTTTCTAACTATGGCTACACCTTC.

This clone appeared a single time. The chain links TRBV7-2 to TRBJ1-5; perhaps TRBD1 as D (5 bases). Germline assignment: CDR1 SGHTA and CDR2 FQGNSA. CDR3 length equals 16 residues. V was clipped by 1 base and J by 3 bases, with 13 bases between them. CDR3 sequence (DNA): TGTGCCAGCAGCTTAGGTGGAGGGGCCCTCAATCAGCCCCAGCATTTT. This sequence encodes CASSLGGGALNQPQHF.

The chain couples TRBV9 to TRBJ2-5; D call uncertain. V was pared by 4 bases and J by 3 bases, with 10 bases between. CDR1 SGDLS and CDR2 YYNGEE come from the germline V gene. The CDR3 is 13 residues long. CDR3 sequence reads: CASSSYDKETQYF. Here the CDR3 DNA reads TGTGCCAGCAGCTCGTATGACAAAGAGACCCAGTACTTC.

The chain is built from TRBV19 and TRBJ1-3; 10 nucleotides match TRBD1. CDR1 LNHDA and CDR2 SQIVND come from the germline V gene (reference sequence). The CDR3 contains 19 residues. V dropped 9 bases and J dropped 0; count of bases not matched to a gene: 17. CDR3 loop: CASTFAPRQGASSGNTIYF. The CDR3 DNA reads TGTGCCAGCACCTTTGCCCCGCGACAGGGGGCTTCCTCTGGAAACACCATATATTTT.

The rearrangement uses TRBV27 and TRBJ1-4, with no clear D. The germline V gene encodes CDR1 MNHEY and CDR2 SMNVEV (reference sequence). The length of the CDR3 is 14 residues. V was clipped by 6 bases and J by 3 bases, with 11 bases between them. The CDR3 nucleotides read TGTGCCAGCAGCCTAGGAAGCTCTAATGAAAAACTGTTTTTT. This translates into CASSLGSSNEKLFF.

The chain recombines TRBV27 with TRBJ1-6; tentative D call: TRBD1 (6 bases). V was shortened by 6 bases and J by 8 bases, with 23 bases between the two germline ends. The CDR3 is 17 residues long. Looked up from germline, CDR1 is MNHEY and CDR2 is SMNVEV (reference sequence). CDR3 DNA: TGTGCCAGCAGGTTGTCAGGGGCTCTAAGTGCGGATTCACCCCTCCACTTT. It encodes CASRLSGALSADSPLHF.

The V call is TRBV27, the J call TRBJ2-1, with D maybe TRBD2 (5 bases). The germline gives CDR1 MNHEY, CDR2 SMNVEV (reference sequence). The CDR3 consists of 13 residues. V lost 2 bases and J lost 4, with 6 bases in between. CDR3 nucleotide sequence: TGTGCCAGCAGTTTAGGGAGTTACAATGAGCAGTTCTTC. As protein: CASSLGSYNEQFF.